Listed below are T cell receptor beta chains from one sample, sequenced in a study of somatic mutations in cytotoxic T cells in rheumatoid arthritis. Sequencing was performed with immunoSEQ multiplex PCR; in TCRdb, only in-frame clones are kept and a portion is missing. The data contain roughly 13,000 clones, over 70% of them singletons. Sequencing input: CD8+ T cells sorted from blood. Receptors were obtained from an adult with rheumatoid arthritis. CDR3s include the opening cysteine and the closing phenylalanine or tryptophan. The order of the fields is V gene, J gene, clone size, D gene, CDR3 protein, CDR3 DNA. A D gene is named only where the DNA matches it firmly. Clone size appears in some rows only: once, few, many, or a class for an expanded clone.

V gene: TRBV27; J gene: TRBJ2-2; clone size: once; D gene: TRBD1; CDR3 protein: CASRPGQGAGNTGELFF; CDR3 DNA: TGTGCCAGCAGACCGGGACAGGGGGCTGGGAACACCGGGGAGCTGTTTTTT
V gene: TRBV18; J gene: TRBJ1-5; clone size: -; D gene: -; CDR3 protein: CASSQGGPRSNQPQHF; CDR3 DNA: TGTGCCAGCTCACAGGGGGGCCCTCGTAGCAATCAGCCCCAGCATTTT
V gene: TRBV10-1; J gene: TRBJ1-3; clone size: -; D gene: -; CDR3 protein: CASSVAIPRNTIYF; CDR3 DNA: TGCGCCAGCAGTGTGGCTATTCCCAGAAACACCATATATTTT
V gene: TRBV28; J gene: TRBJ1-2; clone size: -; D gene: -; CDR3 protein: CASSLWSGQDGYTF; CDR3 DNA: TGTGCCAGCAGTTTATGGTCAGGGCAGGATGGCTACACCTTC
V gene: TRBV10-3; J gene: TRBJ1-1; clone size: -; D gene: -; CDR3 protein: CANSGRMNTEAFF; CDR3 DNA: TGTGCCAATTCGGGACGGATGAACACTGAAGCTTTCTTT
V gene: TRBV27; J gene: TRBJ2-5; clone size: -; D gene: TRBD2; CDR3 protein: CASSRAGEGETQYF; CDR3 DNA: TGTGCCAGCTCCCGGGCCGGGGAGGGGGAGACCCAGTACTTC
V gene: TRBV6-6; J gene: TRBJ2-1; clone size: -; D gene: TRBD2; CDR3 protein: CASSSLRGGVF; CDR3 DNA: TGTGCCAGCAGCTCCTTGCGGGGGGGGGTCTTC
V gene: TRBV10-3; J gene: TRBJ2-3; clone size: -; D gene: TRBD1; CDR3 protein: CAISVGQAGTDTQYF; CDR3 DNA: TGTGCCATCAGTGTCGGACAGGCGGGCACAGATACGCAGTATTTT
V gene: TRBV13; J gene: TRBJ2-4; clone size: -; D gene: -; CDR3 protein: CASSSQGHGLAKNIQYF; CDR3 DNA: TGTGCCAGCAGCTCGCAGGGTCACGGTCTAGCCAAAAACATTCAGTACTTC
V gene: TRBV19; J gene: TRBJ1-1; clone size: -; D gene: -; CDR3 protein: CASNMGGVTEAFF; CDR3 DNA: TGTGCCAGTAATATGGGGGGAGTCACTGAAGCTTTCTTT